Listed here are 31 T cell receptor beta chains from one sample, sequenced in a study of cytomegalovirus exposure and HLA in healthy donors. PCR amplification relied on 60 Vbeta primers (plus 13 Jbeta primers). Measured with immunoSEQ multiplex PCR; TCRdb has only the in-frame clones, and not every one. Of around 100,000 clones in the sample, around four fifths are singletons; the top ten hold 5.6%. Sequencing was carried out using PBMCs. Every receptor here comes from a woman younger than 30 in good health and CMV-seropositive.

The J gene is TRBJ2-6, the V gene TRBV7-3; D is unclear. V dropped 2 bases and J dropped 0 bases, with 8 bases sitting between them. Germline values: CDR1 SGHTA, CDR2 FQGTGA. The CDR3 loop spans 16 amino acids. The CDR3 protein is CASSLHIISGANVLTF. Here the CDR3 DNA reads TGTGCCAGCAGCTTACACATTATCTCTGGGGCCAACGTCCTGACTTTC.

This rearrangement joins TRBV28 to TRBJ2-2; TRBD1 aligns across 9 bases. Germline V gives CDR1 MDHEN, CDR2 SYDVKM. The trim removed 6 bases at V and 4 bases at J, leaving 6 bases unmatched. The CDR3 length is 15 residues. CDR3 loop: CASSKTGGITGELFF. In DNA, the CDR3 is TGTGCCAGCAGCAAAACAGGGGGCATCACCGGGGAGCTGTTTTTT.

This clone was counted once. The chain has TRBV9 and TRBJ2-1, with no clear D. Germline lookup yields CDR1 SGDLS and CDR2 YYNGEE. This CDR3 spans 13 amino acids. The V gene lost 9 bases and the J gene lost 9 bases, with 19 bases spanning the gap. CDR3 sequence: CATAGTSVGEQFF. Here the CDR3 DNA reads TGTGCCACGGCCGGAACGAGCGTGGGTGAGCAGTTCTTC.

This rearrangement joins TRBV10-2 to TRBJ2-5, with TRBD2 matching 8 bases. V was clipped by 9 bases and J by 4 bases; unmatched bases: 7. Germline-derived CDR1 and CDR2 are WSHSY and SAAADI. CDR3 length: 13 amino acids. For the CDR3, the DNA is TGCGCCAGTCGGGGGGGCGGGAGAGAGACCCAGTACTTC. This codes for CASRGGGRETQYF.

The chain couples TRBV11-1 to TRBJ1-2, with D tentatively TRBD1 (5 bases). The CDR3 consists of 12 residues. Trimming pared 3 bases from V and 8 bases from J, leaving 10 bases between. Germline V gene data show CDR1 as SGHAT and CDR2 as FQDESV (reference sequence). This CDR3 reads CASSFQGMGYTF. The CDR3 coding sequence is TGTGCCAGCAGCTTCCAGGGTATGGGCTACACCTTC.

V is TRBV19 and J is TRBJ2-3, with TRBD1 matching over 9 bases. CDR1 and CDR2 (germline): LNHDA, SQIVND (reference sequence). The CDR3 is 15 residues long. V lost 3 bases, J lost 4 bases, and 5 bases stayed unmatched. The CDR3: CASSMRTGEADTQYF. The CDR3 coding sequence is TGTGCCAGTAGTATGCGGACAGGGGAGGCAGATACGCAGTATTTT.

This clone was detected only a few times. The chain joins TRBV18 to TRBJ1-1, with a tentative D call TRBD1 (5 bases). The germline V gene has CDR1 KGHSH and CDR2 LQKENI. V gave up 3 bases and J gave up 5 bases, with 13 bases separating them. CDR3 size: 14 residues. DNA for the CDR3: TGTGCCAGCTCACCCCCGGGACTGGGGACTGAAGCTTTCTTT. Translating it yields CASSPPGLGTEAFF.

Notes on this clone: No DNA is shown, since the ends of the CDR3 on it are uncertain; the CDR3 is the one TCRdb lists. The chain uses TRBV7-9 and TRBJ2-5; no DNA check was done on the table's D call, TRBD2. The CDR3 spans 15 amino acids, including both terminal residues. From germline, CDR1 is SEHNR and CDR2 FQNEAQ (reference sequence). CDR3 sequence reads: CASSFGPGLQETQYF.

The chain couples TRBV14 to TRBJ1-3; a possible D gene is TRBD1 (5 bases). Trimming cost V 2 bases and J 1 base, with 15 bases left between them. CDR3 length equals 17 residues. Germline V gene sequence: CDR1 SGHDN, CDR2 FVKESK. The DNA of the CDR3 is TGTGCCAGCAGCCAACGGTGGGACTGGACATCTGGAAACACCATATATTTT. Amino acids: CASSQRWDWTSGNTIYF.

This chain uses TRBV5-4 with TRBJ2-5; TRBD2 matches at 8 bases. J gave up 5 bases and V 2 bases, and 11 bases lay outside the gene matches. This CDR3 region has 16 residues. CDR1 and CDR2 (germline): SGHNT, YYREEE (reference sequence). CDR3 DNA: TGTGCCAGCAGCTTCGGTAGAGCGGGAGATTTTGAGACCCAGTACTTC. Translated: CASSFGRAGDFETQYF.

In its sample, this clone was seen a few times. This chain links TRBV5-1 with TRBJ1-4; TRBD1 agrees at 11 bases. CDR1 and CDR2 from the germline V gene are SGHRS and YFSETQ. J gave up 7 bases and V 4 bases, and 6 bases lay outside the gene matches. The CDR3 is 15 amino acids. CDR3 residues: CASSLTGTGGEKLFF. CDR3 nucleotide sequence: TGCGCCAGCAGCCTTACCGGGACAGGGGGTGAAAAACTGTTTTTT. Looking up the rest from reference TRBV5-1 and TRBJ1-4 gives the full variable domain: KAGVTQTPRYLIKTRGQQVTLSCSPISGHRSVSWYQQTPGQGLQFLFEYFSETQRNKGNFPGRFSGRQFSNSRSEMNVSTLELGDSALYLCASSLTGTGGEKLFFGSGTQLSVL.

The V and J genes are TRBV19 and TRBJ2-4, with TRBD1 as a possible D gene (6 bases). Deletions cut 4 bases from V and 7 bases from J, with 17 bases between. The CDR3 is 15 residues long. The germline gives CDR1 LNHDA, CDR2 SQIVND (reference sequence). CDR3 nucleotide sequence: TGTGCCAGTAGTAGGGGACACCAGGGACACAACATTCAGTACTTC. It is translated as CASSRGHQGHNIQYF.

The rearrangement uses TRBV2 and TRBJ1-1, with 7 bases matching TRBD1. The CDR3 runs to 18 residues. V lost 7 bases and J lost 1; bases outside the gene matches: 18. Germline CDR1 is SNHLY and CDR2 is FYNNEI. For the CDR3, the DNA is TGTGCCAGCATCGGGCGCCTTGGGACAGCAGCACGGAACACTGAAGCTTTCTTT. This codes for CASIGRLGTAARNTEAFF.

This clone is a singleton in its sample. The V call is TRBV6-1, the J call TRBJ2-7; 8 positions agree with TRBD1. CDR3 length equals 18 residues. Germline V lookup: CDR1 MNHNS, CDR2 SASEGT. V shed 1 base and J 3 bases; nucleotides not matched to a gene: 14. This CDR3 reads CASSEGPQGVIVVYEQYF. The DNA for the CDR3 is TGTGCCAGCAGTGAAGGGCCACAGGGGGTTATTGTGGTCTACGAGCAGTACTTC.

The rearrangement joins TRBV27 to TRBJ1-1; D ambiguous. This CDR3 is built from 15 residues. Germline V lookup: CDR1 MNHEY, CDR2 SMNVEV (reference sequence). V was shortened by 8 bases and J by 0 bases, with 16 bases between the two germline ends. The CDR3 DNA is TGTGCCAGCCGCGGTTTCGCAGCGATGAACACTGAAGCTTTCTTT. Protein sequence: CASRGFAAMNTEAFF.

This chain uses TRBV5-1 with TRBJ2-2, with 7 bases matching TRBD1. CDR3 length: 16 residues. The V and J ends lost 1 base and 1 base, in that order; junction bases with no gene match: 4. Germline V gene data show CDR1 as SGHRS and CDR2 as YFSETQ. This chain's CDR3 is CASSLSGTENTGELFF. In DNA, the CDR3 is TGCGCCAGCAGCTTGTCCGGGACAGAGAACACCGGGGAGCTGTTTTTT.

A few counts support this clone. The chain has TRBV29-1 and TRBJ2-5; possible D gene TRBD1, 5 bases. Germline CDR1 is SQVTM and CDR2 is ANQGSEA. Trimming took off 6 bases at V and 2 bases at J, with 16 bases between the two ends. The CDR3 is 14 residues long. Written as DNA, the CDR3 is TGCAGCGTAGTAACGACAGTTTTACAAGAGACCCAGTACTTC. It yields the protein CSVVTTVLQETQYF.

The rearrangement uses TRBV5-8 and TRBJ2-3; D ambiguous. This CDR3 contains 16 residues. CDR1 SGHTS and CDR2 YDEGEE come from the germline V gene. V was pared by 2 bases and J by 1 base, with 14 bases between. The CDR3 loop reads CASSLLVLVGTDTQYF. As DNA, the CDR3 is TGTGCCAGCAGCTTATTAGTGCTGGTGGGCACAGATACGCAGTATTTT.

The chain joins TRBV2 to TRBJ2-7; a weak D match, TRBD1 (6 bases). CDR1 SNHLY and CDR2 FYNNEI come from the germline V gene. Between the trimmed V and J ends, which lost 7 bases and 9 bases, there was a span of 13 bases. This CDR3 contains 11 residues. The CDR3 reads CASTDRVGQYF. Written as DNA, the CDR3 is TGTGCCAGCACGGACAGAGTAGGGCAGTACTTC.

This clone has only one observation. The genes are TRBV5-1 and TRBJ2-3, with 12 bases matching TRBD2. The CDR3 is 16 amino acids. After removal of 3 bases from V and 5 bases from J, the junction contained 7 bases not matched to a gene. The germline CDR1 and CDR2 sequences are SGHRS and YFSETQ. CDR3 sequence reads: CASSSLTSGSIDTQYF. The DNA of the CDR3 is TGCGCCAGCAGCTCCCTGACTAGCGGGAGTATAGATACGCAGTATTTT.

V usage is TRBV7-2 and J usage is TRBJ2-1; D may be TRBD1 (5 bases). V was cut by 3 bases and J by 9 bases, with 9 bases left in between. This CDR3 comprises 12 residues. Germline CDR1 SGHTA, CDR2 FQGNSA. The CDR3 protein is CASSFSGAEQFF. CDR3 nucleotide sequence: TGTGCCAGCAGCTTCTCTGGGGCTGAGCAGTTCTTC.

The chain joins TRBV6-5 to TRBJ1-2, with 7 bases identical to TRBD1. CDR1 MNHEY and CDR2 SVGAGI come from the germline V gene. The CDR3 runs 15 residues. V gave up 2 bases and J gave up 5 bases; unmatched junction bases: 8. The CDR3, as DNA: TGTGCCAGCAGTTACAAGCTAGGGGGCGGGTATGGCTACACCTTC. Translation gives CASSYKLGGGYGYTF.

The rearrangement links TRBV30 to TRBJ1-1; D gene unclear. Germline V gene lookup returns CDR1 GTSNPN and CDR2 SVGIG (reference sequence). Trimming pared 1 base from V and 7 bases from J, leaving 10 bases between. The CDR3 is made up of 12 amino acids. This CDR3 is CAWSAVRSEAFF. CDR3 coding DNA: TGTGCCTGGAGTGCCGTCCGTAGTGAAGCTTTCTTT.

The CDR3: CASGPGAGGYNEQFF. CDR3 nucleotides: TGTGCTAGTGGTCCAGGGGCGGGGGGTTACAATGAGCAGTTCTTC. The chain links TRBV12-5 to TRBJ2-1; TRBD2 agrees at 8 bases. Germline V gene sequence: CDR1 LGHNT, CDR2 FRNRAP. The V segment lost 5 bases and the J segment 4 bases; nucleotides outside the gene matches: 7. The length of the CDR3 is 15 residues.

The chain is built from TRBV6-5 and TRBJ2-1, with 10 bases identical to TRBD2. The CDR3 contains 16 residues. V was pared by 0 bases and J by 7 bases, with 6 bases of the junction left unmatched. Germline CDR1 and CDR2: MNHEY and SVGAGI. CDR3 loop: CASSYSVTSGQNEQFF. The CDR3 bases are TGTGCCAGCAGTTACTCGGTGACTAGCGGGCAGAATGAGCAGTTCTTC.

This clone appeared a few times. V and J are TRBV19 and TRBJ1-4; D is ambiguous. The length of the CDR3 is 15 residues. Trimming pared 5 bases from V and 5 bases from J, leaving 15 bases between. Germline V gene lookup returns CDR1 LNHDA and CDR2 SQIVND (reference sequence). In nucleotides, the CDR3 is TGTGCCAGTAGTTCCACCGCGCGGGAGAATGAAAAACTGTTTTTT. It codes for CASSSTARENEKLFF.

V and J are TRBV5-1 and TRBJ2-1; 10 positions agree with TRBD2. Germline V lookup: CDR1 SGHRS, CDR2 YFSETQ. J gave up 8 bases and V 0 bases, and 5 bases lay outside the gene matches. The CDR3 loop spans 15 amino acids. The CDR3 nucleotides read TGCGCCAGCAGCTTGGAGTCTAGCGGGAGTTATGAGCAGTTCTTC. This encodes CASSLESSGSYEQFF.

The rearrangement links TRBV14 to TRBJ1-6; D possibly corresponds to TRBD1 (5 bases). Germline CDR1 is SGHDN and CDR2 is FVKESK. The CDR3 is 16 residues long. V was trimmed by 3 bases and J by 3 bases, leaving 12 bases between them. The CDR3 is CASSQGRNYYNSPLHF. CDR3 DNA sequence: TGTGCCAGCAGCCAGGGGCGAAACTACTATAATTCACCCCTCCACTTT. The full variable domain, in which reference TRBV14 and TRBJ1-6 provide the parts outside the CDR3, is EAGVTQFPSHSVIEKGQTVTLRCDPISGHDNLYWYRRVMGKEIKFLLHFVKESKQDESGMPNNRFLAERTGGTYSTLKVQPAELEDSGVYFCASSQGRNYYNSPLHFGNGTRLTVT.

The chain links TRBV18 to TRBJ2-1; a weak D match, TRBD2 (5 bases). CDR3 length: 13 amino acids. V lost 5 bases and J 8 bases, leaving 13 bases between the germline ends. Germline CDR1 and CDR2: KGHSH and LQKENI. The CDR3 here is CASSEQRRDEQFF. CDR3 bases: TGTGCCAGCTCAGAACAGCGGCGGGATGAGCAGTTCTTC.

The chain combines TRBV7-6 with TRBJ2-4; D gene ambiguous. CDR1 is SGHVS, CDR2 FNYEAQ, per germline. The CDR3 loop spans 17 amino acids. V dropped 5 bases and J dropped 0 bases, with 17 bases sitting between them. The CDR3 is CASSNPLGPVAKNIQYF. The CDR3 region has the DNA TGTGCCAGCAGCAACCCGCTAGGCCCCGTAGCCAAAAACATTCAGTACTTC. Using reference TRBV7-6 and TRBJ2-4 for the parts outside the CDR3, the full variable domain is GAGVSQSPRYKVTKRGQDVALRCDPISGHVSLYWYRQALGQGPEFLTYFNYEAQQDKSGLPNDRFSAERPEGSISTLTIQRTEQRDSAMYRCASSNPLGPVAKNIQYFGAGTRLSVL.

The chain employs TRBV6-5 and TRBJ1-6; maybe TRBD1 (6 bases). Germline CDR1 and CDR2: MNHEY and SVGAGI. V shed 7 bases and J shed 0 bases, with 10 bases lying between them. The CDR3 covers 15 residues. The CDR3 sequence: CASKGEGSYNSPLHF. The CDR3 nucleotides are TGTGCCAGCAAGGGGGAGGGCTCCTATAATTCACCCCTCCACTTT.